This record concerns one T cell receptor (beta chain) sequence. The sample is drawn from a study of blood T cell repertoires in COVID-19. Measured with immunoSEQ multiplex PCR; TCRdb has only the in-frame clones, and not every one. The sample shows over 250,000 clones, approximately 83% of them seen only once. Trimming left V 0 bases short and J 1 base short, with 24 bases between. Germline V lookup: CDR1 MGHRA, CDR2 YSYEKL. This CDR3 region has 20 residues. The clonotype originates from a woman aged 70-85 years with acute or convalescent COVID-19. The V call is TRBV4-1, the J call TRBJ1-1; maybe TRBD1 (5 bases). Sample: peripheral blood. The CDR3 is CASSQEWRETGSRRNTEAFF. CDR3 DNA sequence: TGCGCCAGCAGCCAAGAATGGAGGGAAACAGGATCACGGAGGAACACTGAAGCTTTCTTT.